Below are 14 T cell receptor beta chains sequenced from a single sample in a study of T-cell memory formation after mild COVID-19. MiXCR, applied by TCRdb to the 5' RACE reads, yields one record per CDR3 protein. In the table there are over 300,000 distinct CDR3 sequences, 20% of which are singletons. The sample was PBMCs or a T cell subset sorted from them (not recorded which). The source is a man between 18 and 29 years old who had mild COVID-19 (a few samples of this study predate the infection). Cell type and time point are not known.

The J gene is TRBJ1-1, the V gene TRBV7-9; perhaps TRBD1 as D (5 bases). V lost 3 bases to trimming and J lost 3 bases, with 14 bases between them. The CDR3 totals 15 residues. The germline V gene encodes CDR1 SEHNR and CDR2 FQNEAQ (reference sequence). The CDR3, as DNA: TGTGCCAGCAGCTTGGGTGGGGGAGCAGACACTGAAGCTTTCTTT. Amino acids: CASSLGGGADTEAFF.

The chain combines TRBV7-9 with TRBJ2-4; the D gene is possibly TRBD1 (6 bases). Germline CDR1 is SEHNR and CDR2 is FQNEAQ (reference sequence). Trimming took 5 bases from V and 0 from J, leaving 14 bases between them. The CDR3 runs to 16 residues. DNA of the CDR3: TGTGCCAGCAGCCCAGGGACACCTCTAGCCAAAAACATTCAGTACTTC. Translation: CASSPGTPLAKNIQYF.

The rearrangement joins TRBV7-9 to TRBJ1-1; D is possibly TRBD1 (5 bases). Germline V lookup: CDR1 SEHNR, CDR2 FQNEAQ (reference sequence). The CDR3 is made up of 15 amino acids. Trimming cost V 4 bases and J 1 base, with 13 bases left between them. The CDR3 DNA follows: TGTGCCAGCAGCTCGAACTTACAGGAGAACACTGAAGCTTTCTTT. Protein sequence: CASSSNLQENTEAFF. The whole variable domain, filled in from reference TRBV7-9 and TRBJ1-1, reads DTGVSQNPRHKITKRGQNVTFRCDPISEHNRLYWYRQTLGQGPEFLTYFQNEAQLEKSRLLSDRFSAERPKGSFSTLEIQRTEQGDSAMYLCASSSNLQENTEAFFGQGTRLTVV.

The chain has TRBV6-2 or TRBV6-3 and TRBJ2-6; no clear D gene. Germline values: CDR1 MNHEY, CDR2 SVGEGT. The CDR3 is 16 residues long. V was clipped by 2 bases and J by 0 bases, with 8 bases between them. The CDR3 protein is CASSYPKNSGANVLTF. DNA for the CDR3: TGTGCCAGCAGTTACCCCAAAAACTCTGGGGCCAACGTCCTGACTTTC.

J is TRBJ2-3 and V is TRBV6-2 or TRBV6-3; 9 positions match TRBD1. Germline CDR1 MNHEY, CDR2 SVGEGT. V lost 4 bases to trimming and J lost 3 bases; unmatched junction nucleotides: 8. This CDR3 region has 16 residues. Here the CDR3 reads CASSSSTGGRTDTQYF. For the CDR3, the DNA is TGTGCCAGCAGTTCCTCGACAGGGGGGAGGACAGATACGCAGTATTTT.

This rearrangement joins TRBV13 to TRBJ1-5, with TRBD1 matching over 7 bases. Germline CDR1 PRHDT, CDR2 FYEKMQ (reference sequence). V trimming: 3 bases; J trimming: 9 bases; junction bases outside the gene matches: 5. This CDR3 is 13 amino acids long. CDR3: CASSFGQAGPQHF. CDR3 in DNA: TGTGCCAGCAGCTTTGGACAGGCAGGGCCCCAGCATTTT.

The V call is TRBV6-1, the J call TRBJ2-3; D may be TRBD2 (7 bases). The V gene lost 3 bases and the J gene lost 2 bases, with 12 bases spanning the gap. The CDR3 has 15 residues. CDR1 and CDR2 from the germline V gene are MNHNS and SASEGT. The CDR3 loop is CASSDGEGVTDTQYF. As DNA, the CDR3 is TGTGCCAGCAGTGATGGGGAGGGGGTCACAGATACGCAGTATTTT.

The chain employs TRBV27 and TRBJ2-3, with TRBD2 matching 7 bases. The ends lost 6 bases at V and 1 base at J; junction bases unmatched: 10. The CDR3 contains 16 residues. CDR1 MNHEY and CDR2 SMNVEV come from the germline V gene (reference sequence). CDR3 coding DNA: TGTGCCAGCAGAAGAACCCAGGGAGGGGGCACAGATACGCAGTATTTT. Its translation is CASRRTQGGGTDTQYF.

This clonotype appeared a few times. The V gene is TRBV6-4, the J gene TRBJ2-7; perhaps TRBD2 as D (6 bases). Trimming removed 2 bases at V and 12 bases at J, with 17 bases between. Germline lookup yields CDR1 MRHNA and CDR2 SNTAGT. The CDR3 runs 13 residues. The CDR3 spells CASSDVASGLWYF. The CDR3 DNA reads TGTGCCAGCAGTGACGTCGCGAGCGGGCTGTGGTACTTC.

This clonotype was recorded only once. The rearrangement joins TRBV27 to TRBJ2-5; 10 positions match TRBD2. CDR1 is MNHEY, CDR2 SMNVEV, per germline (reference sequence). The V gene end was trimmed by 6 bases and the J gene end by 4 bases; junction bases not matched to a gene: 5. The CDR3 runs to 14 residues. The CDR3 DNA is TGTGCCAGCAGGCAGCGGGGGGGCCGAGAGACCCAGTACTTC. Amino acid sequence: CASRQRGGRETQYF.

The CDR3 DNA sequence: TGTGCCAGCAGCTTATTCCGATACGAGCAGTACTTC. Amino acids: CASSLFRYEQYF. The V gene is TRBV7-9, the J gene TRBJ2-7; no clear D. This CDR3 comprises 12 residues. Germline V gene sequence: CDR1 SEHNR, CDR2 FQNEAQ (reference sequence). Trimming cost V 2 bases and J 4 bases, with 6 bases left between them.

The chain couples TRBV4-3 to TRBJ1-5; no reliable D call. CDR1 and CDR2 from the germline V gene are LGHNA and YSLEER. V lost 6 bases and J 5 bases, leaving 5 bases between the germline ends. The CDR3 is 11 amino acids. The CDR3 region is CASRHDQPQHF. In DNA, the CDR3 is TGCGCCAGCAGACACGATCAGCCCCAGCATTTT.

There are a few counts of this clonotype. The V and J genes are TRBV7-3 and TRBJ2-3, with 10 nucleotides matching TRBD2. Germline CDR1 is SGHTA and CDR2 is FQGTGA. CDR3 size: 15 residues. V gave up 8 bases and J gave up 7 bases; unmatched junction bases: 12. In nucleotides, the CDR3 is TGTGCCAGCGCGACGGGAAGCGGGGGGGCAAATACGCAGTATTTT. Protein: CASATGSGGANTQYF.

The genes are TRBV4-3 and TRBJ2-7; tentative D call: TRBD2 (6 bases). CDR1 is LGHNA and CDR2 is YSLEER in the germline V gene. Trimming stripped 0 bases from V and 2 bases from J, with 20 bases between. The CDR3 runs to 18 residues. Here the CDR3 DNA reads TGCGCCAGCAGCCAAGATACATACTCCGGGAGCCTTACCTACGAGCAGTACTTC. This sequence encodes CASSQDTYSGSLTYEQYF.